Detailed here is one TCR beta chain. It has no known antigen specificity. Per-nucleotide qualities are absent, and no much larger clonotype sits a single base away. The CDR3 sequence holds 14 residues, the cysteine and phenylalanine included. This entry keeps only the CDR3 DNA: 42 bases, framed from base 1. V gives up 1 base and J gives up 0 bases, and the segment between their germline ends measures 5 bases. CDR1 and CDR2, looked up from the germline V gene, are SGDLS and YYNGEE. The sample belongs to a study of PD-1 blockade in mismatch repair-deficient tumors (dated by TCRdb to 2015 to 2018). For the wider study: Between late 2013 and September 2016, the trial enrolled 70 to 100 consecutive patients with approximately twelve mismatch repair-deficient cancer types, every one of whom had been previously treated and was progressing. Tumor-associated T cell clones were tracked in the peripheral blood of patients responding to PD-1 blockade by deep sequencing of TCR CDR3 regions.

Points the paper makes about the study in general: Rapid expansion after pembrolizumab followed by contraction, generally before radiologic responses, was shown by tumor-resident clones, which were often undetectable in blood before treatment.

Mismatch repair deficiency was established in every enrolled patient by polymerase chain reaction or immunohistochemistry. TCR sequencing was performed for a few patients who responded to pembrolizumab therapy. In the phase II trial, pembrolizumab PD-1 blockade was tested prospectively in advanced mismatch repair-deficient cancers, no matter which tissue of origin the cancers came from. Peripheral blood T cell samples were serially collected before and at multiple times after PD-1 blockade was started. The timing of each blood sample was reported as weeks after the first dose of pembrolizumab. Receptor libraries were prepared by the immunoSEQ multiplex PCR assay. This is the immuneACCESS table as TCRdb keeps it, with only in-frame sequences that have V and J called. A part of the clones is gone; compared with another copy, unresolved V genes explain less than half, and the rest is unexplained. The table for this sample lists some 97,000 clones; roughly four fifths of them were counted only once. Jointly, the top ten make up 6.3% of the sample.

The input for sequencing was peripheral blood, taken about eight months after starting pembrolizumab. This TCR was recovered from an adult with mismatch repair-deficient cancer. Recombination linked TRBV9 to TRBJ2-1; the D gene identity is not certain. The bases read TGTGCCAGCAGCGTATCCGACTCCTACAATGAGCAGTTCTTC. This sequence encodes CASSVSDSYNEQFF.